This entry lists 13 T cell receptor beta chains sequenced from one sample in a study of T cell responses to AZD1222 COVID-19 vaccine. Sequenced by immunoSEQ multiplex PCR; TCRdb stores in-frame clones only, minus some. The sample lists approximately 90,000 clones; 70% to 90% were seen once. The sequencing used peripheral blood, collected on day 0 of AZD1222 vaccination. The receptors were sampled from an adult in good health.

The genes are TRBV3-1 (or the pseudogene TRBV3-2) and TRBJ1-5; 7 bases align to TRBD1. This CDR3 region has 12 residues. Germline assignment: CDR1 LGHDT and CDR2 YNNKEL (reference sequence). The junction had 3 bases not matched to a gene; V was cut back by 8 bases and J by 5 bases. The CDR3 coding sequence is TGTGCCAGCTGTCAGGGGGATCAGCCCCAGCATTTT. Translated, it gives CASCQGDQPQHF.

The chain couples TRBV7-9 to TRBJ1-3, with D possibly being TRBD1 (5 bases). Germline lookup yields CDR1 SEHNR and CDR2 FQNEAQ (reference sequence). Trimming stripped 3 bases from V and 3 bases from J, with 9 bases between. The CDR3 length is 14 residues. This CDR3 is CASSFQGNGNTIYF. The CDR3 DNA reads TGTGCCAGCAGCTTTCAGGGAAATGGAAACACCATATATTTT.

This clone was observed a few times. This chain connects TRBV9 to TRBJ1-6, with 9 nucleotides matching TRBD1. The CDR3 extends over 16 amino acids. Germline loops: CDR1 SGDLS, CDR2 YYNGEE. V lost 3 bases and J lost 10; bases outside the gene matches: 11. The CDR3 reads CASSEEGDRAASPLHF. CDR3 sequence (DNA): TGTGCCAGCAGCGAGGAGGGGGACAGGGCAGCCTCACCCCTCCACTTT.

This chain links TRBV24-1 with TRBJ2-1; 13 bases map to TRBD2. The CDR3 extends over 16 amino acids. V gave up 0 bases and J gave up 10 bases; unmatched junction bases: 5. Germline V gene data show CDR1 as KGHDR and CDR2 as SFDVKD. The CDR3 nucleotides are TGTGCCACCAGTGATTTGGGACTAGCGGGAGTAGCGGAGCAGTTCTTC. Amino acids: CATSDLGLAGVAEQFF.

This clone was picked up a small number of times. The rearrangement joins TRBV7-2 to TRBJ2-7; no clear D gene. V lost 1 base and J lost 2, with 15 bases in between. Looked up from germline, CDR1 is SGHTA and CDR2 is FQGNSA. This CDR3 is 16 amino acids long. DNA of the CDR3: TGTGCCAGCAGCTTAGATCCCGCAGGTTCCCCCTACGAGCAGTACTTC. This sequence encodes CASSLDPAGSPYEQYF. The variable domain in full, with the rest retrieved from reference TRBV7-2 and TRBJ2-7, is GAGVSQSPSNKVTEKGKDVELRCDPISGHTALYWYRQSLGQGLEFLIYFQGNSAPDKSGLPSDRFSAERTGGSVSTLTIQRTQQEDSAVYLCASSLDPAGSPYEQYFGPGTRLTVT.

This clone was seen a few times. V is TRBV5-4 and J is TRBJ1-1, with 7 nucleotides matching TRBD1. Losses at the gene ends were 3 bases for V and 0 bases for J; bases not matched to a gene: 8. CDR3 length: 16 residues. CDR1 is SGHNT, CDR2 YYREEE, per germline (reference sequence). The CDR3 coding sequence is TGTGCCAGCAGCTCCGGACAGGACACTATGAACACTGAAGCTTTCTTT. The encoded protein is CASSSGQDTMNTEAFF.

The chain links TRBV10-2 to TRBJ2-2; TRBD2 matches 9 bases. V shed 3 bases and J 4 bases; nucleotides not matched to a gene: 3. Germline V gene data show CDR1 as WSHSY and CDR2 as SAAADI. The CDR3 totals 15 residues. This CDR3 is CASSEGSGGTGELFF. DNA of the CDR3: TGCGCCAGCAGTGAAGGTAGCGGGGGCACCGGGGAGCTGTTTTTT.

In its sample, this clone was seen once. The chain combines TRBV9 with TRBJ2-1, with 8 bases matching TRBD2. This CDR3 region has 14 residues. Germline V gene sequence: CDR1 SGDLS, CDR2 YYNGEE. Trimming removed 2 bases from V and 5 bases from J; junction bases left unmatched: 3. The CDR3 DNA follows: TGTGCCAGCAGCGTCGCGGGACTAGACAATGAGCAGTTCTTC. Translating it yields CASSVAGLDNEQFF.

This chain connects TRBV6-1 to TRBJ2-7; TRBD1 matches 7 bases. Germline CDR1 MNHNS, CDR2 SASEGT. The CDR3 spans 15 residues. V dropped 2 bases and J dropped 2; count of bases not matched to a gene: 6. CDR3 coding DNA: TGTGCCAGCAGTGAAACGACAGGGCCCCCCTACGAGCAGTACTTC. As protein: CASSETTGPPYEQYF.

The chain joins TRBV29-1 to TRBJ2-3; D gene unclear. Trimming removed 4 bases at V and 5 bases at J, with 1 base between. Looked up from germline, CDR1 is SQVTM and CDR2 is ANQGSEA. The CDR3 spans 9 residues. The CDR3 DNA reads as TGCAGCGTTGGAGATACGCAGTATTTT. Protein sequence: CSVGDTQYF.

The V call is TRBV7-3, the J call TRBJ1-4; D remains ambiguous. CDR3 length: 15 residues. Germline V gives CDR1 SGHTA, CDR2 FQGTGA. V was pared by 5 bases and J by 7 bases, with 17 bases between. CDR3 amino acids: CASSPGLLGGEKLFF. CDR3 DNA sequence: TGTGCCAGCAGCCCCGGACTGTTAGGTGGTGAAAAACTGTTTTTT.

The J gene is TRBJ2-3, the V gene TRBV11-1, with D unclear. This CDR3 comprises 15 residues. From germline, CDR1 is SGHAT and CDR2 FQDESV (reference sequence). Trimming removed 0 bases at V and 0 bases at J, with 7 bases between. Written as DNA, the CDR3 is TGTGCCAGCAGCTTAGCCTTAGGCAGCACAGATACGCAGTATTTT. Protein sequence: CASSLALGSTDTQYF.

The V gene is TRBV28, the J gene TRBJ2-1; 12 bases fit TRBD2. Germline assignment: CDR1 MDHEN and CDR2 SYDVKM. The CDR3 extends over 16 amino acids. V lost 5 bases to trimming and J lost 3 bases; unmatched junction nucleotides: 5. The chain's CDR3 is CASSRTSGTLYNEQFF. CDR3 sequence (DNA): TGTGCCAGCAGTCGGACTAGCGGGACTCTCTACAATGAGCAGTTCTTC.